The 31 T cell receptor beta chains presented below share a single source sample, sequenced in a study of T cell changes during pregnancy in multiple sclerosis. TCRdb's table, derived via immunoSEQ multiplex PCR, lists solely in-frame clones and lacks some. The sample has about 79,000 clones, 90% to 95% seen once. The sample in question was peripheral blood, obtained in the second trimester of pregnancy. The receptors shown here come from a female donor in good health, enrolled as a control in a pregnancy study.

V and J are TRBV18 and TRBJ1-4; D gene ambiguous. Trimming cost V 2 bases and J 4 bases, with 17 bases left between them. The germline gives CDR1 KGHSH, CDR2 LQKENI. This CDR3 has 17 residues. The CDR3 DNA reads TGTGCCAGCTCACCAAGGGTCATCCGGGAAGGTAATGAAAAACTGTTTTTT. Its protein is CASSPRVIREGNEKLFF.

This clone showed up just once. CDR3: CASSITGRSSYNEQFF. CDR3 nucleotide sequence: TGTGCCAGTAGTATAACAGGAAGGAGCTCCTACAATGAGCAGTTCTTC. This chain joins TRBV19 and TRBJ2-1; the D gene is possibly TRBD1 (5 bases). The CDR3 contains 16 residues. Germline lookup yields CDR1 LNHDA and CDR2 SQIVND (reference sequence). Between the trimmed V and J ends, which lost 2 bases and 0 bases, there was a span of 11 bases.

The genes are TRBV2 and TRBJ2-7; no clear D. This CDR3 spans 12 amino acids. V was clipped by 3 bases and J by 7 bases, with 10 bases between them. The V gene's germline CDR1 is SNHLY and CDR2 FYNNEI. CDR3 bases: TGTGCCAGCAGTGAGACTTCGTTGGAGCAGTACTTC. Protein: CASSETSLEQYF.

The V call is TRBV27, the J call TRBJ1-2, with TRBD1 matching over 7 bases. V gave up 6 bases and J gave up 2 bases; unmatched junction bases: 3. This CDR3 comprises 13 residues. The germline gives CDR1 MNHEY, CDR2 SMNVEV (reference sequence). CDR3 in amino acids: CASSQDRNYGYTF. In nucleotides, the CDR3 is TGTGCCAGCAGCCAGGACAGGAACTATGGCTACACCTTC.

V usage is TRBV4-2 and J usage is TRBJ2-2; D might be TRBD1 (5 bases). Germline CDR1 LGHNA, CDR2 YNFKEQ. This CDR3 is 16 amino acids long. V was clipped by 0 bases and J by 6 bases, with 14 bases between them. CDR3 sequence: CASSQDPRVIAGELFF. As DNA, the CDR3 is TGTGCCAGCAGCCAAGATCCCAGGGTGATTGCCGGGGAGCTGTTTTTT.

CDR3 sequence (DNA): TGCGCCAGCAGCCAAGGAGGATTAGCGGGGGGAGCGGGGATCTCCTACGAGCAGTACTTC. Its protein is CASSQGGLAGGAGISYEQYF. The V and J genes are TRBV4-1 and TRBJ2-7; TRBD2 aligns across 10 bases. CDR1 and CDR2 (germline): MGHRA, YSYEKL. The trim removed 1 base at V and 0 bases at J, leaving 15 bases unmatched. The CDR3 spans 20 residues.

This chain joins TRBV2 and TRBJ2-2; 8 bases match TRBD2. Losses at the gene ends were 8 bases for V and 1 base for J; bases not matched to a gene: 6. The CDR3 loop spans 15 amino acids. The V gene's germline CDR1 is SNHLY and CDR2 FYNNEI. The CDR3 DNA reads as TGTGCCAGCGGGGTCCGGGGGGGGAACACCGGGGAGCTGTTTTTT. This translates into CASGVRGGNTGELFF. The full variable domain, completed using reference TRBV2 and TRBJ2-2, is EPEVTQTPSHQVTQMGQEVILRCVPISNHLYFYWYRQILGQKVEFLVSFYNNEISEKSEIFDDQFSVERPDGSNFTLKIRSTKLEDSAMYFCASGVRGGNTGELFFGEGSRLTVL.

The genes are TRBV5-4 and TRBJ1-4; unclear D gene. Germline assignment: CDR1 SGHNT and CDR2 YYREEE (reference sequence). CDR3 length: 15 residues. V was shortened by 0 bases and J by 6 bases, with 12 bases between the two germline ends. In DNA, the CDR3 is TGTGCCAGCAGCTTGGGTCTAGATCCCGATGAAAAACTGTTTTTT. Translation gives CASSLGLDPDEKLFF.

This clone was found once. This CDR3 reads CASGDRGLLENTEAFF. CDR3 DNA: TGTGCCAGCGGGGACAGGGGGCTATTAGAGAACACTGAAGCTTTCTTT. V is TRBV5-4 and J is TRBJ1-1; 12 positions match TRBD1. There are 16 residues in the CDR3. Per germline, CDR1 SGHNT and CDR2 YYREEE (reference sequence). V gave up 7 bases and J gave up 1 base; unmatched junction bases: 8.

This chain connects TRBV18 to TRBJ2-7, with TRBD1 matching 10 bases. Looked up from germline, CDR1 is KGHSH and CDR2 is LQKENI. The CDR3 totals 17 residues. With 1 base clipped from V and 2 bases from J, the junction kept 8 bases outside the gene matches. CDR3 nucleotide sequence: TGTGCCAGCTCACCACACGGTCCAGGGACAGGGGCCTACGAGCAGTACTTC. It is translated as CASSPHGPGTGAYEQYF.

This chain uses TRBV5-4 with TRBJ2-1; tentatively, D is TRBD1 (5 bases). Germline-derived CDR1 and CDR2 are SGHNT and YYREEE (reference sequence). The CDR3 is 15 residues long. The V gene lost 2 bases and the J gene lost 8 bases, with 17 bases spanning the gap. CDR3 sequence reads: CASSLMQGIKDEQFF. The CDR3 bases are TGTGCCAGCAGCTTAATGCAGGGAATCAAGGATGAGCAGTTCTTC. Looking up the rest from reference TRBV5-4 and TRBJ2-1 gives the full variable domain: ETGVTQSPTHLIKTRGQQVTLRCSSQSGHNTVSWYQQALGQGPQFIFQYYREEENGRGNFPPRFSGLQFPNYSSELNVNALELDDSALYLCASSLMQGIKDEQFFGPGTRLTVL.

The count of this clone is one. J is TRBJ1-2 and V is TRBV6-5; tentative D call: TRBD1 (5 bases). Per the germline V gene, CDR1 is MNHEY and CDR2 is SVGAGI. The CDR3 extends over 15 amino acids. Trimming shortened V by 1 base and J by 6 bases, and 15 bases separated the two germline ends. The CDR3 spells CASSYWGRAVDGYTF. The CDR3 region has the DNA TGTGCCAGCAGTTACTGGGGCAGGGCGGTAGATGGCTACACCTTC.

This clone was found once. The chain employs TRBV9 and TRBJ2-7; D is ambiguous. The ends were cut back, 3 bases at V and 6 bases at J, with 13 bases in the middle. From germline, CDR1 is SGDLS and CDR2 YYNGEE. This CDR3 comprises 13 residues. This chain's CDR3 is CASSESPLGEQYF. Here the CDR3 DNA reads TGTGCCAGCAGCGAGTCCCCCCTCGGCGAGCAGTACTTC.

The chain recombines TRBV7-2 with TRBJ2-7; perhaps TRBD2 as D (6 bases). Looked up from germline, CDR1 is SGHTA and CDR2 is FQGNSA. The CDR3 has 13 amino acids. The ends were cut back, 3 bases at V and 5 bases at J, with 11 bases in the middle. The DNA for the CDR3 is TGTGCCAGCAGCTTTTGGGGGGTCGACGAGCAGTACTTC. Translated: CASSFWGVDEQYF.

The chain uses TRBV5-1 and TRBJ2-2; D might be TRBD2 (6 bases). CDR1 SGHRS and CDR2 YFSETQ come from the germline V gene. The CDR3 length is 15 residues. Trimming cost V 6 bases and J 0 bases, with 12 bases left between them. The CDR3: CASTLSGANTGELFF. In nucleotides, the CDR3 is TGCGCCAGCACCCTCTCGGGGGCGAACACCGGGGAGCTGTTTTTT.

The chain has TRBV5-1 and TRBJ2-7, with a possible D match to TRBD2 (6 bases). CDR3 length: 15 amino acids. Germline V lookup: CDR1 SGHRS, CDR2 YFSETQ. The V end lost 8 bases, the J end lost 2 bases, and 20 bases lay between the germline ends. CDR3 coding DNA: TGCGCCAGTACGTGGGACTCCGTAAGCGCCTACGAGCAGTACTTC. The encoded protein is CASTWDSVSAYEQYF.

The chain has TRBV10-3 and TRBJ2-2; TRBD1 agrees at 10 bases. V was clipped by 4 bases and J by 3 bases; unmatched bases: 2. In germline, CDR1 is ENHRY, CDR2 SYGVKD. The CDR3 extends over 15 amino acids. The CDR3 region is CAISAGTGDTGELFF. In nucleotides, the CDR3 is TGTGCCATCAGTGCCGGGACAGGGGACACCGGGGAGCTGTTTTTT.

V and J are TRBV7-2 and TRBJ2-3; possible D gene TRBD2, 5 bases. V lost 4 bases and J 4 bases, leaving 15 bases between the germline ends. CDR3 length equals 15 residues. Germline CDR1 is SGHTA and CDR2 is FQGNSA. The CDR3 spells CASSYTGTRADTQYF. CDR3 coding DNA: TGTGCCAGCAGCTATACGGGAACGAGGGCAGATACGCAGTATTTT.

The CDR3 coding sequence is TGTGCCAGCAGTAGTTTTAGCTCCTACAATGAGCAGTTCTTC. Its translation is CASSSFSSYNEQFF. The chain links TRBV13 to TRBJ2-1, with D unresolved. V lost 6 bases and J 0 bases, leaving 9 bases between the germline ends. Germline V CDR1 and CDR2: PRHDT, FYEKMQ (reference sequence). The CDR3 sequence is 14 residues long.

The V and J genes are TRBV15 and TRBJ2-1, with 7 bases that match TRBD2. The CDR3 length is 14 residues. The V and J ends lost 0 bases and 9 bases, in that order; junction bases with no gene match: 5. Germline V gene data show CDR1 as LNHNV and CDR2 as YYDKDF (reference sequence). The CDR3 DNA is TGTGCCACCAGCAGAGATCGCCTAGCGGCTGAGCAGTTCTTC. Translating gives CATSRDRLAAEQFF.

The rearrangement uses TRBV5-4 and TRBJ1-2; TRBD1 matches at 8 bases. Germline V gene sequence: CDR1 SGHNT, CDR2 YYREEE (reference sequence). V was clipped by 2 bases and J by 7 bases; unmatched bases: 10. The CDR3 extends over 15 amino acids. CDR3 amino acids: CASSFWTNGQGGYTF. The CDR3 nucleotides read TGTGCCAGCAGCTTTTGGACCAATGGACAGGGTGGCTACACCTTC. Full variable domain (outside the CDR3, taken from reference TRBV5-4 and TRBJ1-2): ETGVTQSPTHLIKTRGQQVTLRCSSQSGHNTVSWYQQALGQGPQFIFQYYREEENGRGNFPPRFSGLQFPNYSSELNVNALELDDSALYLCASSFWTNGQGGYTFGSGTRLTVV.

CDR3 region: CASSDSDSTGELFF. The CDR3 DNA reads as TGTGCCAGCAGTGACTCGGACAGCACCGGGGAGCTGTTTTTT. The J gene is TRBJ2-2, the V gene TRBV6-4, with a possible D match to TRBD1 (6 bases). Germline V CDR1 and CDR2: MRHNA, SNTAGT. This CDR3 spans 14 amino acids. Trimming shortened V by 0 bases and J by 4 bases, and 6 bases separated the two germline ends.

The chain combines TRBV5-4 with TRBJ1-1; D gene uncertain. Trimming took 2 bases from V and 5 from J, leaving 7 bases between them. CDR3 length equals 12 residues. CDR1 is SGHNT, CDR2 YYREEE, per germline (reference sequence). As DNA, the CDR3 is TGTGCCAGCAGCTTATCGGGTACTGAAGCTTTCTTT. This sequence encodes CASSLSGTEAFF.

The genes are TRBV7-9 and TRBJ2-5, with TRBD1 matching 10 bases. The V and J ends lost 4 bases and 9 bases, in that order; junction bases with no gene match: 14. The CDR3 is 16 residues long. The germline CDR1 and CDR2 sequences are SEHNR and FQNEAQ (reference sequence). CDR3 nucleotide sequence: TGTGCCAGCAGCTCCCACGGGACAGGGGAGTTAGGGGCCCAGTACTTC. This translates into CASSSHGTGELGAQYF.

The rearrangement links TRBV7-8 to TRBJ1-1; no definite D call. Germline assignment: CDR1 SGHVS and CDR2 FQNEAQ. The V end was cut by 2 bases, the J end by 1 base, with 14 bases between. CDR3 length: 16 residues. The CDR3 nucleotides read TGTGCCAGCAGCTTAAGTATCAGGTCAGCGAACACTGAAGCTTTCTTT. Protein product: CASSLSIRSANTEAFF.

This chain uses TRBV2 with TRBJ1-5; D is perhaps TRBD1 (6 bases). V was trimmed by 6 bases and J by 4 bases, leaving 7 bases between them. Germline V CDR1 and CDR2: SNHLY, FYNNEI. There are 12 residues in the CDR3. The CDR3 loop is CASRDRNQPQHF. The DNA for the CDR3 is TGTGCCAGCAGGGACAGAAATCAGCCCCAGCATTTT.

This chain uses TRBV7-3 with TRBJ1-2; unclear D gene. The V gene lost 2 bases and the J gene lost 5 bases, with 9 bases spanning the gap. Germline V lookup: CDR1 SGHTA, CDR2 FQGTGA. CDR3 length equals 13 residues. The CDR3 region is CASSLASGYGYTF. In DNA, the CDR3 is TGTGCCAGCAGCTTAGCTTCGGGGTATGGCTACACCTTC.

This chain connects TRBV30 to TRBJ2-7, with 8 bases lining up with TRBD1. V trimming: 1 base; J trimming: 2 bases; junction bases outside the gene matches: 13. The CDR3 covers 17 residues. From germline, CDR1 is GTSNPN and CDR2 SVGIG (reference sequence). CDR3 DNA sequence: TGTGCCTGGAGTGCTTTTTTATCCGAGACAGGGGCCTACGAGCAGTACTTC. It specifies CAWSAFLSETGAYEQYF.

The chain joins TRBV5-4 to TRBJ2-7; 8 bases fit TRBD1. Germline loops: CDR1 SGHNT, CDR2 YYREEE (reference sequence). The V gene end was trimmed by 4 bases and the J gene end by 0 bases; junction bases not matched to a gene: 3. This CDR3 spans 14 amino acids. The CDR3 DNA reads TGTGCCAGCAGCCGGACAGGGTCCTCCTACGAGCAGTACTTC. Translation gives CASSRTGSSYEQYF.

This rearrangement joins TRBV11-2 to TRBJ2-3, with D tentatively TRBD2 (7 bases). The CDR3 runs to 17 residues. V was trimmed by 1 base and J by 2 bases, leaving 16 bases between them. CDR1 and CDR2 from the germline V gene are SGHAT and FQNNGV. CDR3 protein: CASSLAGGGGFTDTQYF. CDR3 sequence (DNA): TGTGCCAGCAGCTTAGCTGGAGGGGGAGGGTTCACAGATACGCAGTATTTT. The full variable domain, completed using reference TRBV11-2 and TRBJ2-3, is EAGVAQSPRYKIIEKRQSVAFWCNPISGHATLYWYQQILGQGPKLLIQFQNNGVVDDSQLPKDRFSAERLKGVDSTLKIQPAKLEDSAVYLCASSLAGGGGFTDTQYFGPGTRLTVL.

The rearrangement joins TRBV7-2 to TRBJ1-1; TRBD1 might be the D (6 bases). This CDR3 contains 15 residues. V was trimmed by 2 bases and J by 6 bases, leaving 16 bases between them. Looked up from germline, CDR1 is SGHTA and CDR2 is FQGNSA. CDR3 sequence: CASSLIQGDGAEAFF. The CDR3 nucleotides are TGTGCCAGCAGCTTAATACAGGGTGATGGCGCTGAAGCTTTCTTT.